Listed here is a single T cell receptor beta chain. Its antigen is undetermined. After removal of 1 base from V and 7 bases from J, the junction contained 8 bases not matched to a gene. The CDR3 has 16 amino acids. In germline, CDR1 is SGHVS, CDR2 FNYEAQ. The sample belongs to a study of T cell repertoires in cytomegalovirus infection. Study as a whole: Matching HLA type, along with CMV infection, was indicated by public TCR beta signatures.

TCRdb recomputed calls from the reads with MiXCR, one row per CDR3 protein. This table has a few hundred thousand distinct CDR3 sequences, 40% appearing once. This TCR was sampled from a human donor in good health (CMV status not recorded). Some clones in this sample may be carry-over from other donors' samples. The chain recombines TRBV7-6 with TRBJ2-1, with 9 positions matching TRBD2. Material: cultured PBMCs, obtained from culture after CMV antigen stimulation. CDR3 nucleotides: TGTGCCAGCAGCTTAGGTGCGGGAGGGCCGAAAAATGAGCAGTTCTTC. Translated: CASSLGAGGPKNEQFF.